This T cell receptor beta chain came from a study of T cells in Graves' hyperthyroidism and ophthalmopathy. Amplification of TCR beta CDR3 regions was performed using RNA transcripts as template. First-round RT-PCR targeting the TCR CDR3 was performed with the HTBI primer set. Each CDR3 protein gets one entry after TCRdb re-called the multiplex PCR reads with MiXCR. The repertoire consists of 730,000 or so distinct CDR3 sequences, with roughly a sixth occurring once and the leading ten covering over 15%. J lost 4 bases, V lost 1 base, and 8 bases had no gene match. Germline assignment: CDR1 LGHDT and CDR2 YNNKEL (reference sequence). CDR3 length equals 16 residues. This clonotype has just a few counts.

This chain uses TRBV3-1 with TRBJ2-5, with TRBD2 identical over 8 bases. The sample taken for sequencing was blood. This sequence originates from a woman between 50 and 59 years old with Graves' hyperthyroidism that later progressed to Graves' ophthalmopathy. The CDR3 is CASSQGFAGGVETQYF. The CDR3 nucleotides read TGTGCCAGCAGCCAAGGGTTCGCGGGGGGAGTAGAGACCCAGTACTTC.